This is a list of T cell receptor beta chains from one sample in a study of CD8 T cells in Susac syndrome. TCRdb reanalysed the immunoSEQ multiplex PCR reads using MiXCR and keeps one entry per CDR3 protein. The sample has 210,000 or so distinct CDR3 sequences; 92% are singletons. The sequenced material came from CD8+ T cells from PBMCs. The receptor source for this set is a human donor with multiple sclerosis. The CDR3 runs from the conserved cysteine through the conserved F or W. D genes are given only for firm matches.

-	TRBV21-1	TRBJ2-3	CASRVSEIGTQYF	TGTGCCAGCAGAGTATCGGAGATCGGTACGCAGTATTTT
-	TRBV5-1	TRBJ2-7	CASSLSLDGSYEQYF	TGCGCCAGCAGCTTGAGCCTGGACGGATCCTACGAGCAGTACTTC
-	TRBV7-6	TRBJ2-5	CASSLGGLETQYF	TGTGCCAGCAGCTTGGGGGGCCTGGAGACCCAGTACTTC
-	TRBV7-9	TRBJ2-7	CASSAGIGEGYEQYF	TGTGCCAGCAGCGCCGGGATTGGTGAGGGTTACGAGCAGTACTTC
TRBD2	TRBV5-6	TRBJ2-7	CASSWEGSYEQYF	TGTGCCAGCAGCTGGGAGGGGTCCTACGAGCAGTACTTC
TRBD1	TRBV12-3/TRBV12-4	TRBJ2-1	CASTSPGQGVDEQFF	TGTGCCAGCACCTCACCCGGACAGGGGGTCGATGAGCAGTTCTTC
-	TRBV7-9	TRBJ2-2	CASSGPGQNTGELFF	TGTGCCAGCAGCGGACCGGGACAGAACACCGGGGAGCTGTTTTTT
-	TRBV15	TRBJ2-1	CATSRAETAFF	TGTGCCACCAGCAGAGCAGAAACAGCGTTCTTC
-	TRBV29-1	TRBJ2-1	CSGGTGGNEQFF	TGCAGCGGTGGGACCGGAGGCAATGAGCAGTTCTTC
-	TRBV5-6	TRBJ1-2	CASSTYRVSNYGYTF	TGTGCCAGCAGCACGTACAGGGTGTCGAACTATGGCTACACCTTC
-	TRBV29-1	TRBJ2-5	CSVGGGEGVETQYF	TGCAGCGTCGGAGGGGGCGAGGGGGTAGAGACCCAGTACTTC
-	TRBV19	TRBJ2-3	CASSIRSEYTDTQYF	TGTGCCAGTAGTATACGGTCTGAGTACACAGATACGCAGTATTTT
TRBD2	TRBV7-2	TRBJ2-3	CASSLEVERGPQTDTQYF	TGTGCCAGCAGCTTAGAAGTGGAGCGGGGGCCACAGACAGATACGCAGTATTTT
-	TRBV3-1	TRBJ2-1	CASSQDGFPPYNEQFF	TGTGCCAGCAGCCAAGATGGTTTCCCTCCCTACAATGAGCAGTTCTTC
TRBD1	TRBV9	TRBJ1-1	CASSVATGGNTEAFF	TGTGCCAGCAGCGTAGCGACAGGGGGTAACACTGAAGCTTTCTTT